Described below is a single T cell receptor (beta chain) sequence and its context. The data were taken from a study of CD8 T cells in Susac syndrome. Random hexamers were used to reverse transcribe 0.5 to 1 ug of RNA. TCRdb reprocessed the immunoSEQ multiplex PCR reads via MiXCR and lists one record per CDR3 protein. Among about 100,000 distinct CDR3 sequences listed, 95% were seen once. This clonotype originated in a human donor with Susac syndrome. The sequencing sample was made of CD8+ T cells from PBMCs.

This chain's CDR3 is CATSGLAYHEQFF. In nucleotides, the CDR3 is TGTGCCACCAGCGGGTTGGCTTACCATGAGCAGTTCTTC. The V and J genes are TRBV15 and TRBJ2-1; D not certain. The germline gives CDR1 LNHNV, CDR2 YYDKDF (reference sequence). V shed 5 bases and J shed 8 bases, with 13 bases lying between them. CDR3 length: 13 residues.